A selection of T cell receptor beta chains follows, all from one sample in a study of vaccination effects on CD4 cells after COVID-19. TCRdb's table, derived via immunoSEQ multiplex PCR, lists solely in-frame clones and lacks some. The profile shows approximately 31,000 clones, about 74% of them singletons. Which antigens these TCRs recognize remains unknown. Sequencing was performed on CD4+ T cells from PBMCs cultured without peptide, taken after COVID-19 vaccination. These receptors were taken from a human donor who received a COVID-19 vaccine. CDR3s include the opening cysteine and the closing phenylalanine or tryptophan. Not every row has a clone size; where given, it reads once, few, many or a size class.

cdr3_length: 12
j_call: TRBJ1-2
clone_size: .
v_call: TRBV27
cdr3_aa: CASRRGDYGYTF

cdr3_length: 17
j_call: TRBJ2-1
clone_size: .
v_call: TRBV6-2/TRBV6-3
cdr3_aa: CASSYSGLAGGPGEQFF

cdr3_length: 15
j_call: TRBJ2-1
clone_size: once
v_call: TRBV5-1
cdr3_aa: CASSLLTESYNEQFF

cdr3_length: 14
j_call: TRBJ1-5
clone_size: .
v_call: TRBV11-2
cdr3_aa: CASSLTGIDQPQHF

cdr3_length: 14
j_call: TRBJ1-2
clone_size: .
v_call: TRBV2
cdr3_aa: CASRSRTGGGGYTF

cdr3_length: 12
j_call: TRBJ1-5
clone_size: .
v_call: TRBV6-5
cdr3_aa: CASGRDNQPQHF

cdr3_length: 13
j_call: TRBJ1-1
clone_size: .
v_call: TRBV9
cdr3_aa: CASSVRADTEAFF

cdr3_length: 13
j_call: TRBJ2-1
clone_size: .
v_call: TRBV28
cdr3_aa: CASSLGQYNEQFF

cdr3_length: 15
j_call: TRBJ2-2
clone_size: .
v_call: TRBV5-4
cdr3_aa: CASSLVTSNTGELFF

cdr3_length: 16
j_call: TRBJ1-4
clone_size: .
v_call: TRBV19
cdr3_aa: CASSTRGRVTNEKLFF

cdr3_length: 15
j_call: TRBJ1-5
clone_size: .
v_call: TRBV4-3
cdr3_aa: CASSQDRYLDQPQHF

cdr3_length: 14
j_call: TRBJ2-7
clone_size: .
v_call: TRBV10-3
cdr3_aa: CAISDRTSSYEQYF

cdr3_length: 14
j_call: TRBJ1-6
clone_size: .
v_call: TRBV2
cdr3_aa: CASSGGLYNSPLHF

cdr3_length: 15
j_call: TRBJ1-5
clone_size: .
v_call: TRBV6-1
cdr3_aa: CASSEAQGAIQPQHF

cdr3_length: 14
j_call: TRBJ1-4
clone_size: once
v_call: TRBV5-1
cdr3_aa: CASSVTGGREKLFF

cdr3_length: 15
j_call: TRBJ1-6
clone_size: .
v_call: TRBV18
cdr3_aa: CASTSGTPERSPLHF

cdr3_length: 13
j_call: TRBJ2-7
clone_size: .
v_call: TRBV5-1
cdr3_aa: CASSYNSGYEQYF

cdr3_length: 14
j_call: TRBJ1-2
clone_size: .
v_call: TRBV5-6
cdr3_aa: CASSPGRKNYGYTF

cdr3_length: 18
j_call: TRBJ1-4
clone_size: .
v_call: TRBV4-1
cdr3_aa: CASSTLDLGGWGNEKLFF

cdr3_length: 15
j_call: TRBJ1-1
clone_size: .
v_call: TRBV4-3
cdr3_aa: CASSRYVEGITEAFF

cdr3_length: 15
j_call: TRBJ2-5
clone_size: .
v_call: TRBV28
cdr3_aa: CASSSGQGDQETQYF

cdr3_length: 15
j_call: TRBJ2-7
clone_size: once
v_call: TRBV4-2
cdr3_aa: CASSQNPDSSYEQYF

cdr3_length: 13
j_call: TRBJ2-1
clone_size: .
v_call: TRBV5-4
cdr3_aa: CASMGGYYNEQFF

cdr3_length: 15
j_call: TRBJ2-1
clone_size: .
v_call: TRBV5-1
cdr3_aa: CASSILAGGYNEQFF

cdr3_length: 14
j_call: TRBJ2-2
clone_size: few
v_call: TRBV11-3
cdr3_aa: CASSLSLNTGELFF

cdr3_length: 16
j_call: TRBJ2-1
clone_size: .
v_call: TRBV27
cdr3_aa: CASSLVPEPAYNEQFF

cdr3_length: 15
j_call: TRBJ1-2
clone_size: .
v_call: TRBV25-1
cdr3_aa: CASSDPQSGGYGYTF

cdr3_length: 16
j_call: TRBJ1-5
clone_size: few
v_call: TRBV19
cdr3_aa: CASIIAEGAFNQPQHF

cdr3_length: 14
j_call: TRBJ2-3
clone_size: .
v_call: TRBV3-1/TRBV3-2
cdr3_aa: CASSQAGSADTQYF

cdr3_length: 16
j_call: TRBJ1-1
clone_size: .
v_call: TRBV6-5
cdr3_aa: CASSYRSGGWGTEAFF

cdr3_length: 13
j_call: TRBJ2-7
clone_size: .
v_call: TRBV29-1
cdr3_aa: CSVAKRLGYEQYF

cdr3_length: 13
j_call: TRBJ1-1
clone_size: .
v_call: TRBV11-2
cdr3_aa: CASSFQGNTEAFF

cdr3_length: 15
j_call: TRBJ1-1
clone_size: .
v_call: TRBV11-1
cdr3_aa: CASSLHGTGIDEAFF

cdr3_length: 12
j_call: TRBJ1-2
clone_size: .
v_call: TRBV15
cdr3_aa: CATGGGSDGYTF

cdr3_length: 15
j_call: TRBJ1-1
clone_size: .
v_call: TRBV7-3
cdr3_aa: CASSLTGGGRTEAFF

cdr3_length: 13
j_call: TRBJ1-1
clone_size: .
v_call: TRBV12-3/TRBV12-4
cdr3_aa: CASSPLRGSEAFF

cdr3_length: 15
j_call: TRBJ1-5
clone_size: .
v_call: TRBV5-1
cdr3_aa: CASRPGTVSNQPQHF

cdr3_length: 12
j_call: TRBJ2-7
clone_size: .
v_call: TRBV29-1
cdr3_aa: CSVDGGSYEQYF

cdr3_length: 15
j_call: TRBJ1-1
clone_size: .
v_call: TRBV2
cdr3_aa: CASSGGRLKTTEAFF

cdr3_length: 14
j_call: TRBJ1-2
clone_size: few
v_call: TRBV14
cdr3_aa: CASSQARTGYGYTF

cdr3_length: 15
j_call: TRBJ2-1
clone_size: .
v_call: TRBV7-3
cdr3_aa: CASSVTSEENNEQFF

cdr3_length: 13
j_call: TRBJ1-1
clone_size: .
v_call: TRBV29-1
cdr3_aa: CSAVRTMNTEAFF

cdr3_length: 13
j_call: TRBJ1-5
clone_size: .
v_call: TRBV6-5
cdr3_aa: CASSPTVNQPQHF

cdr3_length: 14
j_call: TRBJ1-5
clone_size: .
v_call: TRBV30
cdr3_aa: CAWSAADSNQPQHF

cdr3_length: 8
j_call: TRBJ1-2
clone_size: .
v_call: TRBV5-8
cdr3_aa: CASSSRTF

cdr3_length: 13
j_call: TRBJ2-2
clone_size: few
v_call: TRBV29-1
cdr3_aa: CSVEVWGSGELFF

cdr3_length: 12
j_call: TRBJ2-4
clone_size: once
v_call: TRBV28
cdr3_aa: CASSLIKNIQYF

cdr3_length: 17
j_call: TRBJ2-3
clone_size: .
v_call: TRBV4-3
cdr3_aa: CASSQYHLAGEPDTQYF

cdr3_length: 15
j_call: TRBJ2-7
clone_size: .
v_call: TRBV7-9
cdr3_aa: CASSLAGQISYEQYF

cdr3_length: 12
j_call: TRBJ2-5
clone_size: .
v_call: TRBV12-3/TRBV12-4
cdr3_aa: CASSFGGGSQYF

cdr3_length: 14
j_call: TRBJ2-7
clone_size: .
v_call: TRBV6-5
cdr3_aa: CASSSWGGLYEQYF

cdr3_length: 15
j_call: TRBJ2-3
clone_size: few
v_call: TRBV5-4
cdr3_aa: CASSLEAGSVTTQYF

cdr3_length: 11
j_call: TRBJ1-2
clone_size: .
v_call: TRBV12-3/TRBV12-4
cdr3_aa: CASSEGDGYTF

cdr3_length: 13
j_call: TRBJ1-5
clone_size: few
v_call: TRBV3-1/TRBV3-2
cdr3_aa: CASSSLDNQPQHF